This paragraph reports one T cell receptor beta chain. Study processing details: Counts of nucleated cells, estimated from reference gene primer amplification, were obtained. Sequenced by immunoSEQ multiplex PCR; TCRdb stores in-frame clones only, minus some. V and J calls plus clone size are reproduced from that table; the DNA served to infer D and trimming. The profile covers 100,000 to 150,000 clones, with around 85% appearing a single time and over 15% taken by the ten largest. This sample is drawn from a study of blood T cell repertoires in COVID-19. Study in general: Both acute and convalescent COVID-19 samples were obtained from the United States, Italy and Spain. Sources were T cells, B-cell-depleted T cells, or PBMCs; the material itself was cDNA or gDNA.

Germline V CDR1 and CDR2: SGDLS, YYNGEE. Trimming at V came to 0 bases and at J to 1 base, leaving 6 bases not matched to a gene. The CDR3 spans 16 residues. The receptor was isolated from a woman in her forties or fifties with acute or convalescent COVID-19. The rearrangement joins TRBV9 to TRBJ2-7; TRBD1 matches at 8 bases. Sequenced sample: peripheral blood. CDR3 sequence: CASSVGTGTGSYEQYF. CDR3 in DNA: TGTGCCAGCAGCGTAGGGACCGGGACAGGTTCCTACGAGCAGTACTTC.